Listed here are 28 T cell receptor beta chains from one sample, sequenced in a study of blood T cells in healthy people across ages. Together with a sample-barcoded 5' primer, a J-beta primer mix was included in a second PCR lasting roughly 6 to 12 cycles. TCRdb reprocessed the 5' RACE reads via MiXCR and lists one record per CDR3 protein. The data show 1.5 million to 2 million distinct CDR3 sequences, roughly 49% seen once. The specimen sequenced was blood. The receptors shown here come from a woman between 40 and 50 years old in good health.

This rearrangement joins TRBV5-1 to TRBJ1-1, with 7 bases fitting TRBD1. Losses at the gene ends were 4 bases for V and 5 bases for J; bases not matched to a gene: 11. Germline loops: CDR1 SGHRS, CDR2 YFSETQ. The CDR3 runs 15 residues. Here the CDR3 reads CASSTFYRGETEAFF. The CDR3 coding sequence is TGCGCCAGCAGCACCTTCTACAGGGGAGAAACTGAAGCTTTCTTT.

V gene TRBV7-2 combines with J gene TRBJ2-7; 8 bases match TRBD2. Unmatched junction bases numbered 7, after V lost 4 bases and J lost 2 bases. The CDR3 is 15 residues long. The germline V gene has CDR1 SGHTA and CDR2 FQGNSA. The CDR3 region has the DNA TGTGCCAGCAGCTCTCGAGCGGGGGAAGCCTACGAGCAGTACTTC. Translating gives CASSSRAGEAYEQYF.

This clonotype came up a few times. The rearrangement links TRBV10-3 to TRBJ1-2, with a tentative D call TRBD1 (5 bases). From germline, CDR1 is ENHRY and CDR2 SYGVKD. Trimming removed 4 bases from V and 0 bases from J, with 12 bases in between. This CDR3 is built from 15 residues. The CDR3 region is CAISGAGTPNYGYTF. The CDR3 DNA follows: TGTGCCATCAGTGGGGCCGGGACCCCTAACTATGGCTACACCTTC.

This clonotype was counted a few times. This chain connects TRBV6-5 to TRBJ1-2; possibly TRBD1 for D (6 bases). V was trimmed by 7 bases and J by 5 bases, leaving 17 bases between them. The germline CDR1 and CDR2 sequences are MNHEY and SVGAGI. The CDR3 extends over 14 amino acids. DNA of the CDR3: TGTGCCAGCAAGCGCTACAGGGATTCGTATGGCTACACCTTC. Its protein product is CASKRYRDSYGYTF.

The genes are TRBV4-3 and TRBJ1-1, with a weak D call TRBD1 (6 bases). V shed 0 bases and J shed 2 bases, with 13 bases lying between them. This CDR3 is built from 16 residues. In germline, CDR1 is LGHNA, CDR2 YSLEER. The CDR3 nucleotides are TGCGCCAGCAGCCAAGATACCGGGGGGCTTAACACTGAAGCTTTCTTT. Translation gives CASSQDTGGLNTEAFF.

The chain carries TRBV29-1 and TRBJ1-5; D ambiguous. V lost 4 bases to trimming and J lost 1 base, with 5 bases between them. CDR1 is SQVTM and CDR2 is ANQGSEA in the germline V gene. The CDR3 is made up of 12 amino acids. In DNA form, the CDR3 reads TGCAGCGTTGCGTCAAGCAATCAGCCCCAGCATTTT. The encoded protein is CSVASSNQPQHF.

V gene TRBV7-2 combines with J gene TRBJ2-7; 7 bases line up with TRBD2. The length of the CDR3 is 14 residues. The germline V gene encodes CDR1 SGHTA and CDR2 FQGNSA. The V and J ends lost 5 bases and 7 bases, in that order; junction bases with no gene match: 11. This CDR3 reads CASSPRGGSGEQYF. CDR3 in DNA: TGTGCCAGCAGCCCGCGAGGCGGGAGTGGGGAGCAGTACTTC.

The chain links TRBV27 to TRBJ2-3; 13 bases map to TRBD2. Trimming at V came to 6 bases and at J to 6 bases, leaving 9 bases not matched to a gene. Per the germline V gene, CDR1 is MNHEY and CDR2 is SMNVEV (reference sequence). CDR3 length: 16 amino acids. The CDR3 DNA reads as TGTGCCAGCAGCCCTACCGGACTAGCGGGGGCCGATACGCAGTATTTT. This translates into CASSPTGLAGADTQYF.

The chain is built from TRBV5-1 and TRBJ2-7; 7 bases are shared with TRBD1. CDR1 is SGHRS, CDR2 YFSETQ, per germline. This CDR3 has 17 amino acids. Trimming took 1 base from V and 3 from J; bases not matched to a gene: 13. The CDR3 bases are TGCGCCAGCAGCTTGCTAGGTGGGACAGAGTTATTCTACGAGCAGTACTTC. It codes for CASSLLGGTELFYEQYF.

The rearrangement uses TRBV7-2 and TRBJ2-1, with TRBD1 as a possible D gene (5 bases). Matching the DNA end better, TRBJ2-7 makes the J call doubtful. Germline assignment: CDR1 SGHTA and CDR2 FQGNSA. This CDR3 region has 14 residues. The CDR3 loop reads CASSLATVNNEQYF. For the CDR3, the DNA is TGTGCCAGCAGCTTAGCGACAGTAAACAATGAGCAGTACTTC.

As DNA, the CDR3 is TGCAGTCAATCCCCCTCCGGGGGTGATAGAGATACGCAGTATTTT. Its translation is CSQSPSGGDRDTQYF. V and J are TRBV20-1 and TRBJ2-3; TRBD2 is a possible D gene (6 bases). Germline values: CDR1 DFQATT, CDR2 SNEGSKA (reference sequence). This CDR3 is 15 amino acids long. The ends were cut back, 8 bases at V and 5 bases at J, with 23 bases in the middle.

The rearrangement links TRBV6-5 to TRBJ2-5; 8 bases are a match to TRBD1. CDR1 MNHEY and CDR2 SVGAGI come from the germline V gene. The V and J ends lost 5 bases and 3 bases, in that order; junction bases with no gene match: 5. The CDR3 extends over 14 amino acids. The CDR3 spells CASSNRQGKETQYF. CDR3 sequence (DNA): TGTGCCAGCAGTAATAGACAGGGGAAAGAGACCCAGTACTTC.

The CDR3: CASSQAATVSYNEQFF. The CDR3 DNA follows: TGCGCCAGCAGCCAAGCAGCGACGGTCTCCTACAATGAGCAGTTCTTC. V is TRBV4-1 and J is TRBJ2-1; no firm D call. CDR1 and CDR2 (germline): MGHRA, YSYEKL. The CDR3 length is 16 residues. Trimming shortened V by 1 base and J by 0 bases, and 10 bases separated the two germline ends.

The V and J genes are TRBV2 and TRBJ2-7, with a possible D match to TRBD1 (5 bases). The J call is uncertain, as TRBJ2-5 better fits the DNA end. There are 12 residues in the CDR3. CDR1 and CDR2 from the germline V gene are SNHLY and FYNNEI. CDR3 in amino acids: CASAGAGETQYF. The CDR3 DNA sequence: TGTGCCAGCGCTGGGGCTGGAGAGACCCAGTACTTC.

The chain combines TRBV5-6 with TRBJ2-2, with D perhaps matching TRBD1 or TRBD2 (6 bases each). The CDR3 covers 13 residues. Trimming shortened V by 2 bases and J by 9 bases, and 11 bases separated the two germline ends. The V gene's germline CDR1 is SGHDT and CDR2 YYEEEE. Written as DNA, the CDR3 is TGTGCCAGCAGCTTAGGGGGGACCCGGGAGCTGTTTTTT. Protein: CASSLGGTRELFF.

This chain uses TRBV25-1 with TRBJ2-2; 7 bases are a match to TRBD1. V shed 3 bases, J shed 3 bases, and the junction held 1 base outside the gene matches. This CDR3 spans 14 amino acids. Germline CDR1 is MGHDK and CDR2 is SYGVNS. The CDR3 DNA reads TGTGCCAGCAGTGAGGGACAGTACACCGGGGAGCTGTTTTTT. Protein sequence: CASSEGQYTGELFF.

On this clonotype: One end of the junction varies from germline; a read error may be responsible. The V gene is TRBV4-3, the J gene TRBJ2-3; unclear D gene. CDR3 length equals 17 residues. Germline V gene sequence: CDR1 LGHNA, CDR2 YSLEER. CDR3 residues: CTSSQDQGQPSTDTQYF. DNA for the CDR3: TGCACCAGCAGCCAAGATCAAGGGCAGCCTAGCACAGATACGCAGTATTTT.

The genes are TRBV7-2 and TRBJ1-4; D uncertain. V dropped 5 bases and J dropped 12 bases, with 16 bases sitting between them. CDR1 SGHTA and CDR2 FQGNSA come from the germline V gene. The CDR3 spans 13 residues. Written as DNA, the CDR3 is TGTGCCAGCAGCCTAAGACGCGGCGACGAACTGTTTTTT. It is translated as CASSLRRGDELFF.

The rearrangement links TRBV15 to TRBJ2-5; D unclear. The germline gives CDR1 LNHNV, CDR2 YYDKDF (reference sequence). The V end lost 4 bases, the J end lost 5 bases, and 14 bases lay between the germline ends. The CDR3 loop spans 14 amino acids. CDR3 nucleotide sequence: TGTGCCACCAGCAAAGGACGCTACGGGGAGACCCAGTACTTC. Translating it yields CATSKGRYGETQYF.

The chain links TRBV7-9 to TRBJ2-7; D call uncertain. This CDR3 is built from 15 residues. CDR1 and CDR2 from the germline V gene are SEHNR and FQNEAQ (reference sequence). V shed 1 base and J shed 2 bases, with 12 bases lying between them. CDR3 residues: CASSLGPAGAYEQYF. CDR3 in DNA: TGTGCCAGCAGCTTAGGCCCCGCAGGAGCCTACGAGCAGTACTTC.

The genes are TRBV7-9 and TRBJ2-5; no reliable D call. The V gene lost 5 bases and the J gene lost 11 bases, with 12 bases spanning the gap. The CDR3 is made up of 11 amino acids. From germline, CDR1 is SEHNR and CDR2 FQNEAQ (reference sequence). The CDR3 here is CASSMDGEQYF. The DNA for the CDR3 is TGTGCCAGCAGCATGGACGGAGAGCAGTACTTC.

The chain links TRBV4-1 to TRBJ1-5, with TRBD1 as a possible D gene (5 bases). V shed 1 base and J shed 3 bases, with 10 bases lying between them. The V gene's germline CDR1 is MGHRA and CDR2 YSYEKL. There are 15 residues in the CDR3. As DNA, the CDR3 is TGCGCCAGCAGCCAAGCAGGGCCCCTCAATCAGCCCCAGCATTTT. It is translated as CASSQAGPLNQPQHF.

The rearrangement uses TRBV25-1 and TRBJ2-3; a weak D match, TRBD1 (5 bases). Trimming removed 3 bases at V and 2 bases at J, with 9 bases between. From germline, CDR1 is MGHDK and CDR2 SYGVNS. CDR3 length equals 14 residues. The CDR3 DNA sequence: TGTGCCAGCAGTGACCCAGGGTTCACAGATACGCAGTATTTT. Residues: CASSDPGFTDTQYF.

CDR3 in DNA: TGTGCCAGCAGCTGGAAGACGGTCAATGAGCAGTTCTTC. Translated, it gives CASSWKTVNEQFF. The chain employs TRBV6-2 or TRBV6-3 and TRBJ2-1; D call uncertain. Germline CDR1 and CDR2: MNHEY and SVGEGT. V was cut by 6 bases and J by 6 bases, with 12 bases left in between. The CDR3 sequence is 13 residues long.

CDR3 bases: TGCAGTGCTAGAGATATACTAGCGGGAGCAGATACGCAGTATTTT. Protein: CSARDILAGADTQYF. V usage is TRBV20-1 and J usage is TRBJ2-3; TRBD2 aligns across 11 bases. The CDR3 contains 15 residues. The V gene's germline CDR1 is DFQATT and CDR2 SNEGSKA (reference sequence). V shed 0 bases, J shed 4 bases, and the junction held 3 bases outside the gene matches.

A few counts support this clonotype. The rearrangement links TRBV20-1 to TRBJ2-3, with TRBD2 matching over 9 bases. The CDR3 is made up of 16 amino acids. Germline CDR1 reads DFQATT; CDR2 reads SNEGSKA (reference sequence). V trimming: 4 bases; J trimming: 5 bases; junction bases outside the gene matches: 13. The CDR3 spells CSAISGLAGLVDTQYF. The CDR3 nucleotides are TGCAGTGCTATCTCTGGGCTAGCGGGGTTGGTAGATACGCAGTATTTT.

This chain joins TRBV7-2 and TRBJ2-1; 15 bases agree with TRBD2. V lost 7 bases, J lost 6 bases, and 7 bases stayed unmatched. The CDR3 extends over 16 amino acids. The germline CDR1 and CDR2 sequences are SGHTA and FQGNSA. The CDR3 nucleotides are TGTGCCAGCAACGGCGGACTAGCGGGAGGGCCCAATGAGCAGTTCTTC. This sequence encodes CASNGGLAGGPNEQFF.

The chain has TRBV6-6 and TRBJ1-1; 9 nucleotides line up with TRBD1. The junction had 7 bases not matched to a gene; V was cut back by 7 bases and J by 1 base. Germline V gene lookup returns CDR1 MNHNY and CDR2 SVGAGI (reference sequence). There are 15 residues in the CDR3. The CDR3 loop is CASILGQGKNTEAFF. The CDR3 DNA sequence: TGTGCCAGCATTCTGGGACAGGGAAAGAACACTGAAGCTTTCTTT.